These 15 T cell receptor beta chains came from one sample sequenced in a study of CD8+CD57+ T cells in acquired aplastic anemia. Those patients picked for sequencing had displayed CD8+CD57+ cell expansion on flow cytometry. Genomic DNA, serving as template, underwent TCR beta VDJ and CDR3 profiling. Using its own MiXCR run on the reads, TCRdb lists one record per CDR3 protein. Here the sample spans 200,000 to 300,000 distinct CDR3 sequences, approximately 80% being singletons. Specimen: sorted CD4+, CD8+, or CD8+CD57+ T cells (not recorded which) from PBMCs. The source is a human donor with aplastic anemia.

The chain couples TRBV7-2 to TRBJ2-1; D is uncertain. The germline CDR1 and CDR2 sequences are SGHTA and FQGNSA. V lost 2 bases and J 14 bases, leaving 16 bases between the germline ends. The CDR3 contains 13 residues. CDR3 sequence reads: CASSLLSCTDKFF. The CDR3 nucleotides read TGTGCCAGCAGCTTACTCTCCTGCACCGATAAGTTCTTC.

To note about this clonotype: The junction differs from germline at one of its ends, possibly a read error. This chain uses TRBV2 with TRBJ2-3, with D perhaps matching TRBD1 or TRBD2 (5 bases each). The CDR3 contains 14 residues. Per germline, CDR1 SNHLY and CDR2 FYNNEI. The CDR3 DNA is TGTGCCACCAGTGAAGATGGGACCCAGATACCGAATTATTTT. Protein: CATSEDGTQIPNYF.

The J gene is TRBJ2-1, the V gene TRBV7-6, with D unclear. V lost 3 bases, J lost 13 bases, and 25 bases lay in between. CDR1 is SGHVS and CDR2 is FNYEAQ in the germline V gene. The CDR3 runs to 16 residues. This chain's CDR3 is CASSLSSYNSPHHQFF. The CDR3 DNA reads TGTGCCAGCAGCTTGAGTTCCTATAATTCACCCCACCACCAGTTCTTC.

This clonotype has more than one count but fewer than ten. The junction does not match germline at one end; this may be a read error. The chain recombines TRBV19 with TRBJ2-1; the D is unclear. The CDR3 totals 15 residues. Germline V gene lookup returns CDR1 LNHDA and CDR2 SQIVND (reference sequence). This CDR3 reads CASSIALGAYNEQFF. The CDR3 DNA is TGTGCCAGTAGTATAGCTCTCGGAGCCTACAATGAGCAGTTCTTT. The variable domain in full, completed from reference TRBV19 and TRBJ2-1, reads DGGITQSPKYLFRKEGQNVTLSCEQNLNHDAMYWYRQDPGQGLRLIYYSQIVNDFQKGDIAEGYSVSREKKESFPLTVTSAQKNPTAFYLCASSIALGAYNEQFFGPGTRLTVL.

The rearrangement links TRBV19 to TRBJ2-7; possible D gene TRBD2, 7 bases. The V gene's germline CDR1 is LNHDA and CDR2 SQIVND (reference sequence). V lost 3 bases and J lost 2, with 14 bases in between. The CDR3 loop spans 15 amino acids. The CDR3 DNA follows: TGTGCCAGTAGTATCGGGGGGCGGGGACCCTACGAGCAGTACTTC. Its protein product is CASSIGGRGPYEQYF.

CDR3: CASSLSNDEQFF. CDR3 DNA sequence: TGTGCCAGCAGCTTAAGCAACGATGAGCAGTTCTTC. This chain links TRBV27 with TRBJ2-1; D is unresolved. The CDR3 runs 12 residues. The V and J ends lost 6 bases and 8 bases respectively, with 11 bases between them. Germline assignment: CDR1 MNHEY and CDR2 SMNVEV (reference sequence).

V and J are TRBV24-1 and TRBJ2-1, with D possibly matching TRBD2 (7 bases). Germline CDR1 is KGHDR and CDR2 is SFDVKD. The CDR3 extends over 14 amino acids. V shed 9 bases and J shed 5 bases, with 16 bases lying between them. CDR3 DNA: TGTGCCACCCAAAATTGCGGGGGCAACAATGAGCAGTTCTTC. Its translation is CATQNCGGNNEQFF.

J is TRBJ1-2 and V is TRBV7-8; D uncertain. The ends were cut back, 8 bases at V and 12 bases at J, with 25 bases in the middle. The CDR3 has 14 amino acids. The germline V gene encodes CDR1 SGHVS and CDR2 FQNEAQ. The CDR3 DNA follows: TGTGCCAGCGGCCCGGCAGGTGGACCCTATGCGCACACCTTC. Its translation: CASGPAGGPYAHTF.

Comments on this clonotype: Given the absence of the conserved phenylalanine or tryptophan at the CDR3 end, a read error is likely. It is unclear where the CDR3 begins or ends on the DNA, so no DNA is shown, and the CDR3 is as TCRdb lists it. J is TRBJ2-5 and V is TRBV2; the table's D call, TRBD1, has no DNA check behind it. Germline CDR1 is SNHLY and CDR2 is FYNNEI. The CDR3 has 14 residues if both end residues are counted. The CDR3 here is CASGDGGTHTKYFG.

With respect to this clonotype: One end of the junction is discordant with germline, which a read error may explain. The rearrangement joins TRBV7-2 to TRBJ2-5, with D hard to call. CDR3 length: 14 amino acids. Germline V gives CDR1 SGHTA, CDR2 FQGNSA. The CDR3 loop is CASSQGLAGGHTFF. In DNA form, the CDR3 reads TGCGCCAGCAGCCAAGGCCTTGCAGGTGGCCACACCTTCTTC.

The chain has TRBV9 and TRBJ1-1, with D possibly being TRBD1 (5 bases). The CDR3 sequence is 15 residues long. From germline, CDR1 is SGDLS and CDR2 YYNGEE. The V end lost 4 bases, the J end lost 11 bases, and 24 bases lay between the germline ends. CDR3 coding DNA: TGTGCCAGCAGCCCCTGTCTGACTGGGGCCAATGTCGCTTTCTTT. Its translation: CASSPCLTGANVAFF.

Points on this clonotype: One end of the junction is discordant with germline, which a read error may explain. CDR3: CASGFGGTDTEYF. In nucleotides, the CDR3 is TGTGCCAGCGGGTTCGGGGGTACAGATACGGAGTATTTT. V and J are TRBV7-9 and TRBJ2-3, with D tentatively TRBD2 (6 bases). Germline CDR1 SEHNR, CDR2 FQNEAQ (reference sequence). This CDR3 region has 13 residues.

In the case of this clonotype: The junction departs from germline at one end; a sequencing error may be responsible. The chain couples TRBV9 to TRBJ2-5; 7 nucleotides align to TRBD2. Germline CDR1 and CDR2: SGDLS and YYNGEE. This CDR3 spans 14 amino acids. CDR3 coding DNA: TGTGCCAGCAGTGAAGAGGGCGGGGGAGCCTACGAGCACTTC. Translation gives CASSEEGGGAYEHF. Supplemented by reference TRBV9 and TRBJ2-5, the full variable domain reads DSGVTQTPKHLITATGQRVTLRCSPRSGDLSVYWYQQSLDQGLQFLIQYYNGEERAKGNILERFSAQQFPDLHSELNLSSLELGDSALYFCASSEEGGGAYEHFGPGTRLLVL.

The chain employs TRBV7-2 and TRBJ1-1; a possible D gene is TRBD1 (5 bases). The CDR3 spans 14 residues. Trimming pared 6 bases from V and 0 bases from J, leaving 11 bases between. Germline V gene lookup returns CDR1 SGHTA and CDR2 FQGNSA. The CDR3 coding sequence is TGTGCCAGCAGGCAGAGGGGCATGAACACTGAAGCTTTCTTT. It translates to CASRQRGMNTEAFF.

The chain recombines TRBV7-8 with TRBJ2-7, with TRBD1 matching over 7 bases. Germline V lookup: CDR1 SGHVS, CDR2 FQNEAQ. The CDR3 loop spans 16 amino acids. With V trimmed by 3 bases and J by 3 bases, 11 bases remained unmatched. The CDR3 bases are TGTGCCAGCAGCTTTCATCCAGACGGGACAGACTACGAGCAGTACGTC. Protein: CASSFHPDGTDYEQYV.